The 30 T cell receptor beta chains below were found in one sample sequenced in a study of cytomegalovirus exposure and HLA in healthy donors. The PCR made use of 60 Vbeta and 13 Jbeta primers. Some clones are missing from TCRdb's copy, which holds only in-frame ones; the method was immunoSEQ multiplex PCR. The top ten hold 7.5% to 9% of the sample, which has around 120,000 clones, 80% seen once. The specimen sequenced was PBMCs. These receptor sequences come from a female donor in good health and CMV-seropositive.

J is TRBJ1-2 and V is TRBV7-2; D is perhaps TRBD1 (6 bases). V gave up 7 bases and J gave up 4 bases, with 19 bases separating them. The CDR3 runs 15 residues. Germline V gene sequence: CDR1 SGHTA, CDR2 FQGNSA. CDR3 region: CASTRPNRVLYGYTF. CDR3 bases: TGTGCCAGCACCCGTCCCAACAGGGTACTCTATGGCTACACCTTC.

This sequence joins TRBV30 and TRBJ1-5; D is undetermined. Trimming pared 2 bases from V and 9 bases from J, leaving 14 bases between. The germline gives CDR1 GTSNPN, CDR2 SVGIG (reference sequence). The length of the CDR3 is 13 residues. For the CDR3, the DNA is TGTGCCTGGAGTCAAGGCCGGGATCGGCCCCAGCATTTT. Its protein product is CAWSQGRDRPQHF.

CDR3 amino acids: CASSQEIRRTNTGELFF. DNA of the CDR3: TGTGCCAGCAGCCAAGAAATACGCAGGACAAACACCGGGGAGCTGTTTTTT. The J gene is TRBJ2-2, the V gene TRBV14, with D tentatively TRBD1 (5 bases). The V gene's germline CDR1 is SGHDN and CDR2 FVKESK. V was shortened by 0 bases and J by 2 bases, with 13 bases between the two germline ends. This CDR3 is 17 amino acids long.

V gene TRBV29-1 combines with J gene TRBJ2-3; a weak D match, TRBD1 (5 bases). Looked up from germline, CDR1 is SQVTM and CDR2 is ANQGSEA. V was pared by 2 bases and J by 4 bases, with 10 bases between. The CDR3 totals 13 residues. CDR3: CSVEWQGSDTQYF. CDR3 sequence (DNA): TGCAGCGTTGAATGGCAGGGATCAGATACGCAGTATTTT.

The chain joins TRBV5-1 to TRBJ2-7; D remains unclear. The CDR3 is 14 residues long. Trimming left V 0 bases short and J 1 base short, with 8 bases between. Germline V gene data show CDR1 as SGHRS and CDR2 as YFSETQ. The CDR3 protein is CASSLESRSYEQYF. The DNA of the CDR3 is TGCGCCAGCAGCTTGGAGTCCAGGTCCTACGAGCAGTACTTC.

The rearrangement links TRBV19 to TRBJ2-3; D unclear. The length of the CDR3 is 16 residues. The germline V gene encodes CDR1 LNHDA and CDR2 SQIVND (reference sequence). The V and J ends lost 9 bases and 1 base respectively, with 20 bases between them. CDR3 loop: CASTLSADPRTDTQYF. The CDR3 bases are TGTGCCAGCACTCTCAGCGCAGATCCTCGCACAGATACGCAGTATTTT.

J is TRBJ1-6 and V is TRBV7-2, with 8 bases identical to TRBD1. CDR1 SGHTA and CDR2 FQGNSA come from the germline V gene. Unmatched junction bases numbered 12, after V lost 5 bases and J lost 0 bases. The CDR3 runs 19 residues. CDR3 residues: CASSTGTGAPSSYNSPLHF. The DNA for the CDR3 is TGTGCCAGCAGCACGGGGACAGGCGCCCCGAGCTCCTATAATTCACCCCTCCACTTT. Complete variable domain (other parts from reference TRBV7-2 and TRBJ1-6): GAGVSQSPSNKVTEKGKDVELRCDPISGHTALYWYRQSLGQGLEFLIYFQGNSAPDKSGLPSDRFSAERTGGSVSTLTIQRTQQEDSAVYLCASSTGTGAPSSYNSPLHFGNGTRLTVT.

This chain joins TRBV30 and TRBJ1-2; D might be TRBD1 (5 bases). Germline assignment: CDR1 GTSNPN and CDR2 SVGIG (reference sequence). The CDR3 contains 15 residues. V was clipped by 3 bases and J by 2 bases, with 16 bases between them. The CDR3: CAWSHTGGRNYGYTF. CDR3 DNA: TGTGCCTGGAGCCATACGGGGGGTAGGAACTATGGCTACACCTTC.

J is TRBJ2-3 and V is TRBV18; 7 bases line up with TRBD2. Germline V gene sequence: CDR1 KGHSH, CDR2 LQKENI. CDR3 length equals 14 residues. V lost 3 bases and J lost 3; bases outside the gene matches: 3. Here the CDR3 reads CASSPISGTDTQYF. For the CDR3, the DNA is TGTGCCAGCTCACCGATTAGCGGGACAGATACGCAGTATTTT.

V is TRBV5-1 and J is TRBJ2-2; 8 nucleotides line up with TRBD1. The CDR3 runs 14 residues. The germline gives CDR1 SGHRS, CDR2 YFSETQ. Trimming took 4 bases from V and 3 from J; bases not matched to a gene: 2. In DNA form, the CDR3 reads TGCGCCAGCAGCCAGGGGGCCTACACCGGGGAGCTGTTTTTT. Translating it yields CASSQGAYTGELFF.

The chain combines TRBV9 with TRBJ2-3; D unclear. Germline V gives CDR1 SGDLS, CDR2 YYNGEE. The V gene lost 0 bases and the J gene lost 6 bases, with 5 bases spanning the gap. The CDR3 spans 12 residues. CDR3 loop: CASSVGRDTQYF. For the CDR3, the DNA is TGTGCCAGCAGCGTAGGCCGGGATACGCAGTATTTT.

The gene calls are TRBV25-1 and TRBJ2-1; D is ambiguous. The CDR3 runs 12 residues. Trimming left V 5 bases short and J 8 bases short, with 10 bases between. CDR1 MGHDK and CDR2 SYGVNS come from the germline V gene. The CDR3 here is CASSLRADEQFF. The CDR3 DNA reads as TGTGCCAGCAGTCTAAGAGCCGATGAGCAGTTCTTC.

The chain carries TRBV4-1 and TRBJ1-3; D call uncertain. Germline V gives CDR1 MGHRA, CDR2 YSYEKL. The CDR3 loop spans 12 amino acids. Trimming stripped 4 bases from V and 7 bases from J, with 8 bases between. CDR3 region: CASSRDLNTIYF. The CDR3 DNA follows: TGCGCCAGCAGCCGAGACCTCAACACCATATATTTT.

The chain uses TRBV11-1 and TRBJ2-5; 8 nucleotides match TRBD2. The CDR3 is made up of 15 amino acids. With 1 base clipped from V and 7 bases from J, the junction kept 8 bases outside the gene matches. Germline CDR1 SGHAT, CDR2 FQDESV (reference sequence). The chain's CDR3 is CASSLEGGAGVTQYF. CDR3 sequence (DNA): TGTGCCAGCAGCTTAGAGGGGGGAGCGGGGGTGACCCAGTACTTC.

This clone was detected only once. This chain uses TRBV5-4 with TRBJ2-5; D gene uncertain. With 0 bases removed from V and 5 bases from J, the gap between germline ends came to 14 bases. Germline CDR1 is SGHNT and CDR2 is YYREEE (reference sequence). The CDR3 totals 15 residues. CDR3 sequence: CASSLVIASKETQYF. The CDR3 nucleotides are TGTGCCAGCAGCTTGGTTATAGCCTCCAAGGAGACCCAGTACTTC.

The chain carries TRBV11-2 and TRBJ1-1; the D gene is possibly TRBD1 (5 bases). Per the germline V gene, CDR1 is SGHAT and CDR2 is FQNNGV. The CDR3 contains 13 residues. The V and J ends lost 5 bases and 4 bases respectively, with 11 bases between them. The CDR3 protein is CASSPPGFTEAFF. The CDR3 nucleotides are TGTGCCAGCAGCCCTCCAGGGTTCACTGAAGCTTTCTTT.

Here the CDR3 reads CAIGQVGDYGYTF. CDR3 DNA: TGTGCCATCGGACAGGTTGGGGACTATGGCTACACCTTC. J is TRBJ1-2 and V is TRBV10-3; TRBD1 matches at 7 bases. In germline, CDR1 is ENHRY, CDR2 SYGVKD. This CDR3 comprises 13 residues. V trimming: 8 bases; J trimming: 3 bases; junction bases outside the gene matches: 6.

This chain connects TRBV7-8 to TRBJ2-1, with 7 bases that match TRBD2. Trimming took 5 bases from V and 7 from J; bases not matched to a gene: 8. The CDR3 is 14 residues long. CDR1 is SGHVS and CDR2 is FQNEAQ in the germline V gene. The CDR3 coding sequence is TGTGCCAGCAGCCTGGCGGGGGTCGGTAATGAGCAGTTCTTC. This sequence encodes CASSLAGVGNEQFF.

Worth noting for this clone: A read error may account for a junction end that differs from germline. This chain uses TRBV6-5 with TRBJ2-2; tentative D call: TRBD2 (6 bases). Per germline, CDR1 MNHEY and CDR2 SVGAGI. CDR3 length: 14 residues. The CDR3 loop reads CASSLSPSVGGLFF. As DNA, the CDR3 is TGTGCCAGCAGCCTTTCCCCCAGTGTCGGGGGGCTGTTTTTT.

The rearrangement uses TRBV6-5 and TRBJ1-1; D unresolved. Germline V gene data show CDR1 as MNHEY and CDR2 as SVGAGI. The CDR3 length is 15 residues. The ends were cut back, 0 bases at V and 2 bases at J, with 10 bases in the middle. CDR3 nucleotide sequence: TGTGCCAGCAGTTACTCAGTGGCAGGCAACACTGAAGCTTTCTTT. Translation gives CASSYSVAGNTEAFF.

This clone was counted only a few times. The genes are TRBV7-2 and TRBJ2-3, with 7 bases lining up with TRBD1. Germline loops: CDR1 SGHTA, CDR2 FQGNSA. V shed 7 bases, J shed 4 bases, and the junction held 8 bases outside the gene matches. The CDR3 sequence is 14 residues long. The CDR3 spells CASNTQGRADTQYF. The CDR3 DNA reads as TGTGCCAGCAACACACAGGGGAGAGCAGATACGCAGTATTTT.

The chain uses TRBV6-5 and TRBJ2-7; 10 bases are shared with TRBD2. The V gene end was trimmed by 5 bases and the J gene end by 2 bases; junction bases not matched to a gene: 3. Germline V gene sequence: CDR1 MNHEY, CDR2 SVGAGI. The CDR3 extends over 14 amino acids. CDR3 bases: TGTGCCAGCAGTCAAGCGGGGGGGCCCTACGAGCAGTACTTC. As protein: CASSQAGGPYEQYF.

The rearrangement uses TRBV5-8 and TRBJ1-2, with 9 bases lining up with TRBD1. The germline V gene has CDR1 SGHTS and CDR2 YDEGEE. The CDR3 has 14 residues. The V and J ends lost 3 bases and 4 bases, in that order; junction bases with no gene match: 4. The CDR3 nucleotides are TGTGCCAGCAGCTCGGGACAGGGATTCTATGGCTACACCTTC. This codes for CASSSGQGFYGYTF.

The chain employs TRBV5-1 and TRBJ2-4; 7 bases are shared with TRBD2. Germline lookup yields CDR1 SGHRS and CDR2 YFSETQ. This CDR3 spans 13 amino acids. V lost 3 bases and J lost 8; bases outside the gene matches: 5. The CDR3, as DNA: TGCGCCAGCAGCTGGGGAGGGATTGACATTCAGTACTTC. Amino acids: CASSWGGIDIQYF.

This rearrangement joins TRBV7-9 to TRBJ2-7; no reliable D call. The V end was cut by 5 bases, the J end by 1 base, with 9 bases between. The CDR3 covers 13 residues. In germline, CDR1 is SEHNR, CDR2 FQNEAQ (reference sequence). CDR3 bases: TGTGCCAGCAGCACGACACCTTCCTACGAGCAGTACTTC. Its protein product is CASSTTPSYEQYF.

This clone was observed a single time. The J gene is TRBJ1-5, the V gene TRBV27; D uncertain. The germline gives CDR1 MNHEY, CDR2 SMNVEV (reference sequence). CDR3 length: 13 residues. Deletions cut 5 bases from V and 7 bases from J, with 12 bases between. The CDR3 DNA follows: TGTGCCAGCAGTCCGGGGTATGAACAGCCCCAGCATTTT. Its translation is CASSPGYEQPQHF.

As concerns this clone: This sample also contains other DNA sequences that code for the same CDR3. V usage is TRBV6-5 and J usage is TRBJ1-5, with a weak D call TRBD1 (6 bases). Trimming removed 3 bases at V and 4 bases at J, with 7 bases between. Germline loops: CDR1 MNHEY, CDR2 SVGAGI. This CDR3 contains 13 residues. CDR3 region: CASSYTGNQPQHF. Written as DNA, the CDR3 is TGTGCCAGCAGTTATACAGGGAATCAGCCCCAGCATTTT.

This sequence joins TRBV30 and TRBJ2-3; 10 nucleotides line up with TRBD2. The CDR3 contains 13 residues. With 5 bases clipped from V and 4 bases from J, the junction kept 3 bases outside the gene matches. Looked up from germline, CDR1 is GTSNPN and CDR2 is SVGIG (reference sequence). CDR3 sequence (DNA): TGTGCCTGGCGAGCGGGGGGGCCAGATACGCAGTATTTT. Amino acid sequence: CAWRAGGPDTQYF. Full variable domain (missing parts from reference TRBV30 and TRBJ2-3): SQTIHQWPATLVQPVGSPLSLECTVEGTSNPNLYWYRQAAGRGLQLLFYSVGIGQISSEVPQNLSASRPQDRQFILSSKKLLLSDSGFYLCAWRAGGPDTQYFGPGTRLTVL.

This chain joins TRBV5-1 and TRBJ1-2; 9 nucleotides line up with TRBD1. Per germline, CDR1 SGHRS and CDR2 YFSETQ. The trim removed 3 bases at V and 5 bases at J, leaving 11 bases unmatched. CDR3 length equals 16 residues. The CDR3 sequence is CASSSPGQGPSYGYTF. As DNA, the CDR3 is TGCGCCAGCAGCTCACCGGGACAGGGCCCCTCGTATGGCTACACCTTC.

V gene TRBV4-1 combines with J gene TRBJ2-6, with TRBD1 matching 9 bases. The CDR3 is made up of 19 amino acids. Per germline, CDR1 MGHRA and CDR2 YSYEKL. V trimming: 0 bases; J trimming: 3 bases; junction bases outside the gene matches: 9. CDR3 loop: CASSQDPGQGFGGANVLTF. DNA of the CDR3: TGCGCCAGCAGCCAAGATCCGGGACAGGGCTTTGGTGGGGCCAACGTCCTGACTTTC.